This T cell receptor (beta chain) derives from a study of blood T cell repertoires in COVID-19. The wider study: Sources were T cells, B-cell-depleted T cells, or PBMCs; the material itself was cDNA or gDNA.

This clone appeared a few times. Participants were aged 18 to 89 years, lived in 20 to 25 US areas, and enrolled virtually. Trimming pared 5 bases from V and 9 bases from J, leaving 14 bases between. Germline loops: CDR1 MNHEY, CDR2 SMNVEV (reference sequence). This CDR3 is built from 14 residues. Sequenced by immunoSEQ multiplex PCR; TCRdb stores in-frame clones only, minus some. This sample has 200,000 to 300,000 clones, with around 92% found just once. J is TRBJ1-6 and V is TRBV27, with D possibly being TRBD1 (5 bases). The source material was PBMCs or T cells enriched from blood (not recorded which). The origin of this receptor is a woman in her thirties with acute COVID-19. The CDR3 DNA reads TGTGCCAGCAGTACCGCTAAGGGGATTTCACCCCTCCACTTT. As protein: CASSTAKGISPLHF.